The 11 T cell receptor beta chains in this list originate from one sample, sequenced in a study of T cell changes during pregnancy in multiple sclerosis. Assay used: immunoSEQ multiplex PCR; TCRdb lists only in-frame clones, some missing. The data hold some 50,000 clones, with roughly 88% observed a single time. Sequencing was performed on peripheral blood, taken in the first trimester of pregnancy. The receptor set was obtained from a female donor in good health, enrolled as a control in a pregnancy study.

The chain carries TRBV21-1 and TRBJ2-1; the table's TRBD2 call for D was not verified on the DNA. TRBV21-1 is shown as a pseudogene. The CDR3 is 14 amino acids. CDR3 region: CASSKALVYNEQFF. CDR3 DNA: TGTGCCAGCAGCAAAGCGCTAGTGTACAATGAGCAGTTCTTC.

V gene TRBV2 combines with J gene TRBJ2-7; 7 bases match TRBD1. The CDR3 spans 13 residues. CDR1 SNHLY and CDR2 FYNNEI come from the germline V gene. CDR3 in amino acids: CATLGTVSYEQYF. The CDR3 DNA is TGTGCGACGCTGGGGACAGTAAGTTACGAGCAGTACTTC.

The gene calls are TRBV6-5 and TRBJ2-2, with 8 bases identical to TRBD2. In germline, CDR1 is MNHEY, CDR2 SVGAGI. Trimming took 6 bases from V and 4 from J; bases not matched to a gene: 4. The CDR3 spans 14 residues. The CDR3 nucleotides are TGTGCCAGCAGGAGCGGGAGCGGCACCGGGGAGCTGTTTTTT. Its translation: CASRSGSGTGELFF.

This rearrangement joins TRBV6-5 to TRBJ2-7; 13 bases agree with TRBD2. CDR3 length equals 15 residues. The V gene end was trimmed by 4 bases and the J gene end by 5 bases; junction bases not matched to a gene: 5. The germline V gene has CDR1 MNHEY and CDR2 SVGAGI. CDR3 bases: TGTGCCAGCAGTTCCTGGACTAGCGGGAGCCACGAGCAGTACTTC. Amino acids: CASSSWTSGSHEQYF.

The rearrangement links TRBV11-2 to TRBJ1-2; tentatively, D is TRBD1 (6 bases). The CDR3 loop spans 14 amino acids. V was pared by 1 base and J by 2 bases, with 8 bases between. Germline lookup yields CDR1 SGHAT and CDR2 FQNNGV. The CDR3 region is CASSLVGGNYGYTF. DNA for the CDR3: TGTGCCAGCAGCTTAGTAGGGGGAAACTATGGCTACACCTTC.

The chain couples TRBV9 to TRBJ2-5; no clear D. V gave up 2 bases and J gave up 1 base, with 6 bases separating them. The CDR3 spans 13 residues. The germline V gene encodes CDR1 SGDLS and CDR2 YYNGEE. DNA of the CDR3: TGTGCCAGCAGCGTGGCCCTCCAAGAGACCCAGTACTTC. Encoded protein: CASSVALQETQYF.

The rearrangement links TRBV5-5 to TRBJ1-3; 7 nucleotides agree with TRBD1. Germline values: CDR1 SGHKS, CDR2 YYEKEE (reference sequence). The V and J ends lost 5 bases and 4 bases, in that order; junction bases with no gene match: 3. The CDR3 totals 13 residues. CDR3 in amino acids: CASRQTGGNTIYF. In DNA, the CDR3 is TGTGCCAGCAGGCAGACAGGGGGAAACACCATATATTTT.

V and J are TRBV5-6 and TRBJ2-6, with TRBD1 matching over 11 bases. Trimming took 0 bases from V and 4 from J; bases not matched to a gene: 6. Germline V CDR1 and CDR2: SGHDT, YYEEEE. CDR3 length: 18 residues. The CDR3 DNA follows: TGTGCCAGCAGCTTGGGGGACAGGGGGTGGGTCGGGGCCAACGTCCTGACTTTC. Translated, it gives CASSLGDRGWVGANVLTF.

CDR3 sequence reads: CASSALAGGYNEQFF. The CDR3 DNA reads TGTGCCAGCAGCGCACTAGCGGGAGGTTACAATGAGCAGTTCTTC. The chain couples TRBV9 to TRBJ2-1, with 12 positions matching TRBD2. The CDR3 covers 15 residues. V dropped 3 bases and J dropped 4; count of bases not matched to a gene: 2. CDR1 is SGDLS, CDR2 YYNGEE, per germline.

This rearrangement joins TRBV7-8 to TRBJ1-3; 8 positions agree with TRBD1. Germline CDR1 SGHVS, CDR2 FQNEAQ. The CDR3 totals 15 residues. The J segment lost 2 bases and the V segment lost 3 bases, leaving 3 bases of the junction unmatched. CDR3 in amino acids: CASSLVDRAGNTIYF. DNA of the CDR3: TGTGCCAGCAGCTTGGTGGACAGGGCTGGAAACACCATATATTTT.

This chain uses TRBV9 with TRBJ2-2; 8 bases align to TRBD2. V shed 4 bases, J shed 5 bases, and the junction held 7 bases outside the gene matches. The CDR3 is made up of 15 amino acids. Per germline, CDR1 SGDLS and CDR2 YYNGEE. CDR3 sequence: CASSPRLAYTGELFF. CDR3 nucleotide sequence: TGTGCCAGCAGCCCTAGACTAGCGTATACCGGGGAGCTGTTTTTT. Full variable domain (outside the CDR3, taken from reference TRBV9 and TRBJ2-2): DSGVTQTPKHLITATGQRVTLRCSPRSGDLSVYWYQQSLDQGLQFLIQYYNGEERAKGNILERFSAQQFPDLHSELNLSSLELGDSALYFCASSPRLAYTGELFFGEGSRLTVL.